This T cell receptor (beta chain) was observed in a study of blood T cell repertoires in COVID-19. At the level of the study: Some COVID-19 samples were acute and others convalescent; all came from the United States, Italy and Spain.

Germline CDR1 and CDR2: SNHLY and FYNNEI. The CDR3 covers 14 residues. V lost 6 bases, J lost 1 base, and 4 bases stayed unmatched. Concerning this clone: Other DNA sequences from this sample encode an identical CDR3 as well.

Libraries were prepared by immunoSEQ multiplex PCR; TCRdb keeps only in-frame clonotypes and omits some of them. The profile covers around 48,000 clones, with around nine tenths appearing a single time and about a sixth taken by the ten largest. Input material: peripheral blood. This rearrangement joins TRBV2 to TRBJ1-1, with 8 bases identical to TRBD1. The receptor's source is a man in his fifties or sixties with active or convalescent COVID-19. CDR3 region: CASSGQGRNTEAFF. Here the CDR3 DNA reads TGTGCCAGCAGCGGACAGGGTAGGAACACTGAAGCTTTCTTT.